Below, one TCR beta chain is given with its context. Its matching antigen is unknown. Germline assignment: CDR1 MDHEN and CDR2 SYDVKM. V dropped 4 bases and J dropped 6 bases, with 7 bases sitting between them. The CDR3 runs to 12 residues. The sample originates from a study of cytomegalovirus exposure and HLA in healthy donors. Points from the study as a whole: Researchers catalogued roughly 170 TCR beta chains as cytomegalovirus-associated. While the bulk of TCR sequences proved rare, some public TCRs turned up in many donors.

Here immunoSEQ multiplex PCR was the method, and the copy in TCRdb shows in-frame clones only, minus some. Of roughly 60,000 clones in the sample, under 95% were seen once. This rearrangement joins TRBV28 to TRBJ1-5; D gene unclear. Sequencing input: PBMCs. The receptor's source is a woman younger than 30 in good health and CMV-seronegative. This CDR3 is CASSWGGQPQHF. The CDR3 DNA is TGTGCCAGCAGTTGGGGAGGTCAGCCCCAGCATTTT.